The present T cell receptor (beta chain) was sequenced within a study of blood T cell repertoires in COVID-19. Overall study context: T cells, B-cell-depleted T cells, or PBMCs provided the cDNA or gDNA that served as material.

In the authors' methods: Amplification of reference gene primers provided the estimated nucleated cell counts. Clones were sequenced by immunoSEQ multiplex PCR, and TCRdb holds only the in-frame ones, with some missing. That table supplies the V and J calls and clone size; D and trimming were determined from the DNA. Among roughly 360,000 clones, 85% to 90% were seen once, and the ten largest hold around 0.91%. Participant age was roughly 18 to 95 years, and participants resided in around 24 US areas. Participants had their cohort set by participant-reported clinical history. Germline V CDR1 and CDR2: MNHNS, SASEGT. The CDR3 sequence is 14 residues long. V lost 1 base, J lost 5 bases, and 11 bases lay in between.

The sequencing input was PBMCs or T cells enriched from blood (not recorded which). This chain connects TRBV6-1 to TRBJ2-5, with D possibly TRBD1 on 6 matching bases. This clonotype was obtained from a woman in her twenties or thirties with acute COVID-19. CDR3 nucleotide sequence: TGTGCCAGCAGTGAAGGGGACATGGGGGAGACCCAGTACTTC. It codes for CASSEGDMGETQYF.